This T cell receptor beta chain was documented in a study of low-dose radiotherapy and immunotherapy resistance in tumors. The overall study: Cohort 1 was treated with 0.5 Gy per fraction at 2-week intervals, amounting to 6.5 Gy overall. Every day for four cycles from cycle 1 day 1, patients took 300 mg of oral aspirin.

The V gene lost 0 bases and the J gene lost 4 bases, with 9 bases spanning the gap. In germline, CDR1 is MNHEY, CDR2 SVGAGI. The CDR3 totals 14 residues. This sample's time point: before trial treatment. Nivolumab, ipilimumab, aspirin, low-dose cyclophosphamide and low-dose radiotherapy were all administered to the donors. There are many counts of this clonotype. Both TCRalpha and TCRbeta chains were reverse transcribed with V-gene-specific primers. Both a constant-region primer and a V-primer adapter served to amplify TCRs across roughly 22 PCR cycles. Researchers amplified the isolated mRNA using in vitro transcription. Using its own MiXCR run on the reads, TCRdb lists one record per CDR3 protein. The sample consists of tens of thousands of distinct CDR3 sequences, over 15% of them appearing once.

This sequence joins TRBV6-5 and TRBJ2-5; D is uncertain. The origin of this receptor is a male donor with prostate cancer. Sequenced material: PBMCs, taken before treatment. As DNA, the CDR3 is TGTGCCAGCAGTTACTCTATCCCTGCAGAGACCCAGTACTTC. Translating gives CASSYSIPAETQYF.